This entry is about one TCR beta chain. Antigen specificity is unknown. Built from TCR beta cDNA, the libraries had unique molecular identifiers in them. TCRdb independently ran MiXCR on the PCR reads; one entry per CDR3 protein. The profile shows about 200,000 distinct CDR3 sequences, 25% to 35% of them singletons. These data come from a study of post-analysis software for immune sequencing data. The CDR3 spans 16 residues. Germline V gene lookup returns CDR1 SGHRS and CDR2 YFSETQ. V lost 3 bases and J 2 bases, leaving 17 bases between the germline ends. Broader study findings: Five or six TRBV segments (TRBV5-6, TRBV5-1 and TRBV20-1 among them) occurred more frequently in patients than in controls. Relative to controls, patients with multiple sclerosis showed significantly lower normalized Chao1 diversity.

The TCR was taken from a girl under 18 with multiple sclerosis. V usage is TRBV5-1 and J usage is TRBJ2-5; D is possibly TRBD2 (6 bases). Sequences were obtained from blood. In nucleotides, the CDR3 is TGCGCCAGCAGCTCCTCGGGAGTGGGGCCGCAAGAGACCCAGTACTTC. It translates to CASSSSGVGPQETQYF.